This is a list of T cell receptor beta chains from one sample in a study of blood T cell repertoires in COVID-19. Sequenced by immunoSEQ multiplex PCR; TCRdb stores in-frame clones only, minus some. The sample lists 110,000 or so clones; around 64% were seen once. Sequencing used peripheral blood. The receptors here all came from a woman between 40 and 50 years old with acute or convalescent COVID-19. Each CDR3 is given with its conserved first and last residue. A D gene is named only where the DNA matches it firmly. Rows give clone size only sometimes, using once, few, many, or a class for an expanded clone.

v_gene	j_gene	abundance	d_gene	CDR3nt	CDR3aa
TRBV11-3	TRBJ2-1	many	.	TGTGCCAGCAGCTCCTTCGAGGCCCCTTACAATGAGCAGTTCTTC	CASSSFEAPYNEQFF
TRBV19	TRBJ2-3	.	TRBD2	TGTGCCAGTAGGAAACGGGGGGGCACAGATACGCAGTATTTT	CASRKRGGTDTQYF
TRBV5-1	TRBJ2-1	.	.	TGCGCCAGCTCGCCGACCGGGGGGCAAAATACCTACAATGAGCAGTTCTTC	CASSPTGGQNTYNEQFF
TRBV29-1	TRBJ2-1	.	TRBD1	TGCAGCGTTGAAGGAGGACAGGGGGCAAATGAGCAGTTCTTC	CSVEGGQGANEQFF
TRBV19	TRBJ2-7	.	TRBD1	TGTGCCAGTAGTTTTACCGGGACAGGGCTCAACGAGCAGTACTTC	CASSFTGTGLNEQYF
TRBV19	TRBJ2-3	.	.	TGTGCCAGTACTGCCGGTGGGGCAGGCACAGATACGCAGTATTTT	CASTAGGAGTDTQYF
TRBV4-3	TRBJ1-1	once	.	TGCGCCAGCAGCCAAGAAGGGGTGTGGACTGAAGCTTTCTTT	CASSQEGVWTEAFF
TRBV27	TRBJ1-1	.	.	TGTGCCAGCAGTTCCCGTCTGGGGGGTACGTTAGCTTTCTTT	CASSSRLGGTLAFF
TRBV19	TRBJ1-6	.	TRBD1	TGTGCCAGTACCGACAGGGACTCTTCACCCCTCCACTTT	CASTDRDSSPLHF
TRBV10-3	TRBJ1-6	.	TRBD1	TGTGCCACCTCAAAGGGACAGGACAATTCACCCCTCCACTTT	CATSKGQDNSPLHF
TRBV28	TRBJ2-7	.	TRBD2	TGTGCCAGCAAGGGAGGGGCGGGACCCTACGAGCAGTACTTC	CASKGGAGPYEQYF
TRBV9	TRBJ2-1	.	.	TGTGCCAGCAGCGTAGTGGAGGATTTGAACAATGAGCAGTTCTTC	CASSVVEDLNNEQFF
TRBV10-3	TRBJ1-2	.	TRBD1	TGTGCCACCTCCCCCAGGGGGGAAGAGTATGGCTACACCTTC	CATSPRGEEYGYTF
TRBV5-4	TRBJ2-2	.	.	TGTGCCAGCAGCTTGGACCGGACCGGGGAGCTGTTTTTT	CASSLDRTGELFF
TRBV5-1	TRBJ2-1	.	.	TGCGCCAGCAGCTTGGGACAGGCCACTTACAATGAGCAGTTCTTC	CASSLGQATYNEQFF
TRBV6-4	TRBJ2-1	few	TRBD2	TGTGCCAGCAGTTACGAGCGGGGGGGCACCGATGAGCAGTTCTTC	CASSYERGGTDEQFF
TRBV6-5	TRBJ1-1	.	.	TGTGCCAGCGGTTGGGCAGCAGGGCCGGTCTTT	CASGWAAGPVF
TRBV15	TRBJ1-5	.	.	TGTGCCACCAGCAGAATCGGTTCAGGGCGTAATCAGCCCCAGCATTTT	CATSRIGSGRNQPQHF
TRBV4-1	TRBJ1-2	.	.	TGCGCCAGCAGCCAAGATCGGGGGGCGCCGAGCTACACCTTC	CASSQDRGAPSYTF
TRBV6-6	TRBJ1-4	few	.	TGTGCCAGCAGTTACTCGCGGTTTGGTGAAAAACTGTTTTTT	CASSYSRFGEKLFF